The 32 T cell receptor beta chains below were found in one sample sequenced in a study of radiation and T cells in renal cell carcinoma. Produced via immunoSEQ multiplex PCR; TCRdb's table is partial and in-frame only. The top ten clones hold over 15% of a sample with 140,000 or so clones, 65% to 90% of them seen once. Time point specified: blood 4 weeks post-SBRT, at nephrectomy. Treatment given: 15 Gy SBRT to primary tumor, nephrectomy 4 weeks later. Here the sequenced sample was blood, taken from a patient whose treatment included radiotherapy and nephrectomy. The receptors were gathered from a woman aged 50 to 60 with renal cell carcinoma.

This chain links TRBV2 with TRBJ1-4; D unclear. The CDR3 length is 16 residues. The germline gives CDR1 SNHLY, CDR2 FYNNEI. V dropped 2 bases and J dropped 0 bases, with 10 bases sitting between them. Here the CDR3 reads CASSELVGATNEKLFF. CDR3 bases: TGTGCCAGCAGTGAATTAGTGGGAGCAACTAATGAAAAACTGTTTTTT.

The chain combines TRBV19 with TRBJ2-6; a possible D gene is TRBD1 (6 bases). Between the trimmed V and J ends, which lost 7 bases and 4 bases, there was a span of 14 bases. The CDR3 covers 15 residues. Germline loops: CDR1 LNHDA, CDR2 SQIVND (reference sequence). CDR3 sequence reads: CASTGALVGANVLTF. The CDR3 DNA reads TGTGCCAGTACAGGGGCTCTTGTAGGGGCCAACGTCCTGACTTTC. Full variable domain (outside the CDR3, taken from reference TRBV19 and TRBJ2-6): DGGITQSPKYLFRKEGQNVTLSCEQNLNHDAMYWYRQDPGQGLRLIYYSQIVNDFQKGDIAEGYSVSREKKESFPLTVTSAQKNPTAFYLCASTGALVGANVLTFGAGSRLTVL.

This clone was seen a single time. The chain carries TRBV18 and TRBJ2-1, with D uncertain. Germline lookup yields CDR1 KGHSH and CDR2 LQKENI. The CDR3 runs to 11 residues. Trimming stripped 0 bases from V and 9 bases from J, with 3 bases between. Written as DNA, the CDR3 is TGTGCCAGCTCACCACCTAGTGAGCAGTTCTTC. This codes for CASSPPSEQFF.

The V call is TRBV5-1, the J call TRBJ2-2; D is unresolved. The V end lost 2 bases, the J end lost 5 bases, and 16 bases lay between the germline ends. The CDR3 has 16 residues. CDR1 is SGHRS and CDR2 is YFSETQ in the germline V gene. The CDR3 here is CASSFRASPGTGELFF. CDR3 coding DNA: TGCGCCAGCAGCTTCCGGGCCTCCCCCGGGACCGGGGAGCTGTTTTTT.

The chain is built from TRBV19 and TRBJ2-3; TRBD2 is a possible D gene (5 bases). There are 15 residues in the CDR3. Per germline, CDR1 LNHDA and CDR2 SQIVND (reference sequence). Trimming removed 4 bases at V and 2 bases at J, with 13 bases between. CDR3 loop: CASSTNTRNTDTQYF. In DNA form, the CDR3 reads TGTGCCAGTAGTACCAATACTAGGAACACAGATACGCAGTATTTT.

The chain carries TRBV6-5 and TRBJ1-4; tentatively, D is TRBD1 (5 bases). Trimming stripped 6 bases from V and 7 bases from J, with 18 bases between. Germline-derived CDR1 and CDR2 are MNHEY and SVGAGI. The CDR3 has 15 residues. The CDR3 sequence: CASRPRRGYSEKLFF. The CDR3 bases are TGTGCCAGCAGACCCCGCCGGGGGTACAGTGAAAAACTGTTTTTT.

The V gene is TRBV28, the J gene TRBJ2-1, with 7 bases fitting TRBD1. The CDR3 totals 15 residues. J was trimmed by 4 bases and V by 5 bases; bases with no gene match: 8. Germline V gives CDR1 MDHEN, CDR2 SYDVKM. The CDR3 region has the DNA TGTGCCAGCAGTCCCTCGGACAGGCGGTACAATGAGCAGTTCTTC. It is translated as CASSPSDRRYNEQFF.

Of note for this clone: This sample also contains other DNA sequences that code for the same CDR3. The J gene is TRBJ2-7, the V gene TRBV5-1, with a weak D call TRBD1 (5 bases). The CDR3 extends over 14 amino acids. Germline CDR1 is SGHRS and CDR2 is YFSETQ. The V gene lost 0 bases and the J gene lost 2 bases, with 9 bases spanning the gap. The CDR3 reads CASSLDRGPYEQYF. CDR3 DNA: TGCGCCAGCAGCTTGGATAGGGGTCCCTACGAGCAGTACTTC.

V is TRBV5-1 and J is TRBJ1-2, with D tentatively TRBD1 (5 bases). Deletions cut 4 bases from V and 3 bases from J, with 13 bases between. The CDR3 contains 14 residues. Germline CDR1 reads SGHRS; CDR2 reads YFSETQ. The CDR3 coding sequence is TGCGCCAGCAGCAACCTAGACAGCTACTATGGCTACACCTTC. Its translation is CASSNLDSYYGYTF. Filled out from reference TRBV5-1 and TRBJ1-2, the complete variable domain reads KAGVTQTPRYLIKTRGQQVTLSCSPISGHRSVSWYQQTPGQGLQFLFEYFSETQRNKGNFPGRFSGRQFSNSRSEMNVSTLELGDSALYLCASSNLDSYYGYTFGSGTRLTVV.

The V call is TRBV11-3, the J call TRBJ2-1; D not certain. The V and J ends lost 3 bases and 8 bases respectively, with 11 bases between them. The CDR3 has 13 residues. Germline assignment: CDR1 SGHNT and CDR2 YENEEA. The CDR3 is CASSFGPGDEQFF. CDR3 DNA sequence: TGTGCCAGCAGCTTTGGGCCCGGCGATGAGCAGTTCTTC.

This clone was detected only once. The J gene is TRBJ1-2, the V gene TRBV2; D gene uncertain. This CDR3 is 13 amino acids long. V gave up 4 bases and J gave up 8 bases, with 14 bases separating them. From germline, CDR1 is SNHLY and CDR2 FYNNEI. CDR3 DNA: TGTGCCAGCAGTGTAACACGTTATGGCGGCTACACCTTC. It is translated as CASSVTRYGGYTF. Together with reference TRBV2 and TRBJ1-2, the CDR3 gives the full variable domain: EPEVTQTPSHQVTQMGQEVILRCVPISNHLYFYWYRQILGQKVEFLVSFYNNEISEKSEIFDDQFSVERPDGSNFTLKIRSTKLEDSAMYFCASSVTRYGGYTFGSGTRLTVV.

The chain's CDR3 is CASSMRADYGYTF. CDR3 bases: TGCGCCAGCAGTATGCGGGCCGACTATGGCTACACCTTC. The rearrangement links TRBV10-2 to TRBJ1-2, with D uncertain. Trimming left V 5 bases short and J 3 bases short, with 10 bases between. CDR3 length: 13 amino acids. The V gene's germline CDR1 is WSHSY and CDR2 SAAADI.

The chain couples TRBV19 to TRBJ2-1; unclear D gene. V was pared by 6 bases and J by 2 bases, with 17 bases between. The CDR3 has 16 residues. CDR1 LNHDA and CDR2 SQIVND come from the germline V gene (reference sequence). CDR3 in amino acids: CASSRTITGPYNEQFF. In DNA form, the CDR3 reads TGTGCCAGTAGCCGGACCATCACGGGCCCCTACAATGAGCAGTTCTTC.

CDR3 residues: CASSQRQGMSRETQYF. In nucleotides, the CDR3 is TGTGCCAGCTCACAAAGACAGGGAATGAGTCGCGAGACCCAGTACTTC. This chain joins TRBV18 and TRBJ2-5; TRBD1 agrees at 7 bases. Trimming cost V 4 bases and J 5 bases; bases outside gene matches: 13. The CDR3 sequence is 16 residues long. Germline assignment: CDR1 KGHSH and CDR2 LQKENI. Together with reference TRBV18 and TRBJ2-5, the CDR3 gives the full variable domain: NAGVMQNPRHLVRRRGQEARLRCSPMKGHSHVYWYRQLPEEGLKFMVYLQKENIIDESGMPKERFSAEFPKEGPSILRIQQVVRGDSAAYFCASSQRQGMSRETQYFGPGTRLLVL.

The V gene is TRBV18, the J gene TRBJ1-6, with unresolved D. V was cut by 3 bases and J by 9 bases, with 12 bases left in between. CDR3 length: 14 amino acids. The germline CDR1 and CDR2 sequences are KGHSH and LQKENI. The CDR3 nucleotides read TGTGCCAGCTCACCCGATAGGGTAGCTTCACCCCTCCACTTT. Translated, it gives CASSPDRVASPLHF. The full variable domain, completed using reference TRBV18 and TRBJ1-6, is NAGVMQNPRHLVRRRGQEARLRCSPMKGHSHVYWYRQLPEEGLKFMVYLQKENIIDESGMPKERFSAEFPKEGPSILRIQQVVRGDSAAYFCASSPDRVASPLHFGNGTRLTVT.

The genes are TRBV19 and TRBJ1-2; tentatively, D is TRBD1 (5 bases). The CDR3 is 16 amino acids. Trimming shortened V by 1 base and J by 2 bases, and 14 bases separated the two germline ends. CDR1 is LNHDA and CDR2 is SQIVND in the germline V gene (reference sequence). In nucleotides, the CDR3 is TGTGCCAGTAGTATAGCTTCAGGGAGAGTCAACTATGGCTACACCTTC. This codes for CASSIASGRVNYGYTF. The full variable domain, rest sourced from reference TRBV19 and TRBJ1-2, is DGGITQSPKYLFRKEGQNVTLSCEQNLNHDAMYWYRQDPGQGLRLIYYSQIVNDFQKGDIAEGYSVSREKKESFPLTVTSAQKNPTAFYLCASSIASGRVNYGYTFGSGTRLTVV.

The rearrangement joins TRBV19 to TRBJ1-1, with D tentatively TRBD1 (6 bases). Germline V gene sequence: CDR1 LNHDA, CDR2 SQIVND (reference sequence). Between the trimmed V and J ends, which lost 6 bases and 5 bases, there was a span of 16 bases. There are 14 residues in the CDR3. This CDR3 is CASRVQGSKTEAFF. The DNA for the CDR3 is TGTGCCAGTAGGGTACAGGGAAGTAAGACTGAAGCTTTCTTT. The full variable domain, rest sourced from reference TRBV19 and TRBJ1-1, is DGGITQSPKYLFRKEGQNVTLSCEQNLNHDAMYWYRQDPGQGLRLIYYSQIVNDFQKGDIAEGYSVSREKKESFPLTVTSAQKNPTAFYLCASRVQGSKTEAFFGQGTRLTVV.

This clone was counted only a few times. The chain joins TRBV19 to TRBJ1-1; TRBD1 is a possible D gene (6 bases). The V gene lost 4 bases and the J gene lost 3 bases, with 15 bases spanning the gap. CDR1 and CDR2 (germline): LNHDA, SQIVND (reference sequence). This CDR3 contains 15 residues. In nucleotides, the CDR3 is TGTGCCAGTAGTACCTCCGGGACACGCGACACTGAAGCTTTCTTT. Translation: CASSTSGTRDTEAFF. The whole variable domain, remainder taken from reference TRBV19 and TRBJ1-1, is DGGITQSPKYLFRKEGQNVTLSCEQNLNHDAMYWYRQDPGQGLRLIYYSQIVNDFQKGDIAEGYSVSREKKESFPLTVTSAQKNPTAFYLCASSTSGTRDTEAFFGQGTRLTVV.

V gene TRBV25-1 combines with J gene TRBJ2-7; no clear D. This CDR3 has 14 amino acids. Germline values: CDR1 MGHDK, CDR2 SYGVNS. V was pared by 10 bases and J by 0 bases, with 16 bases between. CDR3 sequence (DNA): TGTGCCACCACTGGAACAAGGAGCTCCTACGAGCAGTACTTC. The encoded protein is CATTGTRSSYEQYF.

The rearrangement joins TRBV11-3 to TRBJ2-5; 7 bases map to TRBD2. The CDR3 has 14 residues. V was pared by 5 bases and J by 3 bases, with 6 bases of the junction left unmatched. Germline loops: CDR1 SGHNT, CDR2 YENEEA. The CDR3 loop reads CASSPRGEKETQYF. CDR3 sequence (DNA): TGTGCCAGCAGCCCACGGGGGGAAAAAGAGACCCAGTACTTC.

V is TRBV27 and J is TRBJ2-1; D is possibly TRBD2 (5 bases). Germline values: CDR1 MNHEY, CDR2 SMNVEV (reference sequence). The CDR3 covers 15 residues. V was clipped by 4 bases and J by 12 bases, with 22 bases between them. CDR3 in amino acids: CASSSPGYGVKRQFF. DNA of the CDR3: TGTGCCAGCAGTTCCCCCGGCTACGGGGTCAAAAGGCAGTTCTTC.

With respect to this clone: This probably arose from a read error, given a far larger clone one base away. In the same sample, other DNA sequences code for this CDR3. The genes are TRBV5-1 and TRBJ2-1, with no clear D. Germline values: CDR1 SGHRS, CDR2 YFSETQ. There are 12 residues in the CDR3. V was trimmed by 0 bases and J by 5 bases, leaving 3 bases between them. Here the CDR3 reads CASSLVDNEQFF. CDR3 sequence (DNA): TGCGCCAGCAGCTTGGTCGACAATGAGCAGTTCTTC.

The chain has TRBV7-9 and TRBJ2-7; 7 bases are a match to TRBD2. Germline CDR1 SEHNR, CDR2 FQNEAQ (reference sequence). With 2 bases clipped from V and 6 bases from J, the junction kept 1 base outside the gene matches. The CDR3 contains 12 residues. The CDR3 is CASSLPSGEQYF. The CDR3 DNA reads TGTGCCAGCAGCTTACCTAGCGGCGAGCAGTACTTC.

This chain uses TRBV19 with TRBJ2-6; D ambiguous. Germline lookup yields CDR1 LNHDA and CDR2 SQIVND (reference sequence). V lost 4 bases to trimming and J lost 8 bases, with 6 bases between them. The length of the CDR3 is 12 residues. The CDR3 sequence: CASSTGSNVLTF. The CDR3 DNA sequence: TGTGCCAGTAGTACGGGCTCCAACGTCCTGACTTTC.

V and J are TRBV7-9 and TRBJ1-1, with 7 positions matching TRBD1. The CDR3 consists of 15 residues. Germline values: CDR1 SEHNR, CDR2 FQNEAQ (reference sequence). V lost 2 bases to trimming and J lost 2 bases; unmatched junction nucleotides: 5. The CDR3 sequence: CASSLPTGENTEAFF. CDR3 nucleotide sequence: TGTGCCAGCAGCTTACCCACAGGGGAAAACACTGAAGCTTTCTTT.

The rearrangement uses TRBV28 and TRBJ1-1; D remains unclear. The CDR3 loop spans 14 amino acids. The V end was cut by 6 bases, the J end by 0 bases, with 11 bases between. CDR1 and CDR2 from the germline V gene are MDHEN and SYDVKM. DNA for the CDR3: TGTGCCAGCAGGGCCGGGAGTATGAACACTGAAGCTTTCTTT. It translates to CASRAGSMNTEAFF.

V gene TRBV7-2 combines with J gene TRBJ2-7; D is uncertain. There are 13 residues in the CDR3. V lost 1 base to trimming and J lost 7 bases, with 11 bases between them. Germline V lookup: CDR1 SGHTA, CDR2 FQGNSA. The DNA of the CDR3 is TGTGCCAGCAGCTTAGTTGTTTCTCATGAGCAGTACTTC. Its protein is CASSLVVSHEQYF.

The chain has TRBV5-1 and TRBJ2-2; no firm D call. This CDR3 has 16 amino acids. The germline CDR1 and CDR2 sequences are SGHRS and YFSETQ. Trimming left V 4 bases short and J 0 bases short, with 13 bases between. The CDR3 sequence is CASSVRTPANTGELFF. CDR3 DNA: TGCGCCAGCAGCGTACGAACTCCAGCGAACACCGGGGAGCTGTTTTTT.

This rearrangement joins TRBV5-1 to TRBJ2-3; 11 bases fit TRBD2. Losses at the gene ends were 4 bases for V and 2 bases for J; bases not matched to a gene: 9. Germline CDR1 and CDR2: SGHRS and YFSETQ. CDR3 length: 17 residues. The CDR3 protein is CASSPRGLADSTDTQYF. Written as DNA, the CDR3 is TGCGCCAGCAGCCCACGGGGACTAGCGGACTCCACAGATACGCAGTATTTT.

This clone has a handful of counts. This rearrangement joins TRBV7-9 to TRBJ1-5, with 8 bases aligning to TRBD1. This CDR3 spans 18 amino acids. Germline loops: CDR1 SEHNR, CDR2 FQNEAQ (reference sequence). V lost 5 bases, J lost 1 base, and 13 bases stayed unmatched. CDR3: CASSLGAGGLSSNQPQHF. The DNA for the CDR3 is TGTGCCAGCAGCCTGGGGGCAGGGGGCCTTTCCAGCAATCAGCCCCAGCATTTT.

The J gene is TRBJ2-3, the V gene TRBV6-4, with D hard to call. Germline V gene lookup returns CDR1 MRHNA and CDR2 SNTAGT. This CDR3 is 13 amino acids long. With 6 bases removed from V and 6 bases from J, the gap between germline ends came to 13 bases. In DNA form, the CDR3 reads TGTGCCAGCAGCGGCGGTCTAAGTGATACGCAGTATTTT. It translates to CASSGGLSDTQYF.

The genes are TRBV5-1 and TRBJ1-5, with a weak D call TRBD1 (5 bases). Looked up from germline, CDR1 is SGHRS and CDR2 is YFSETQ. CDR3 length: 15 amino acids. V lost 4 bases to trimming and J lost 0 bases, with 11 bases between them. CDR3 loop: CASSPGGISNQPQHF. Written as DNA, the CDR3 is TGCGCCAGCAGCCCTGGGGGGATTAGCAATCAGCCCCAGCATTTT. Complete variable domain (other parts from reference TRBV5-1 and TRBJ1-5): KAGVTQTPRYLIKTRGQQVTLSCSPISGHRSVSWYQQTPGQGLQFLFEYFSETQRNKGNFPGRFSGRQFSNSRSEMNVSTLELGDSALYLCASSPGGISNQPQHFGDGTRLSIL.